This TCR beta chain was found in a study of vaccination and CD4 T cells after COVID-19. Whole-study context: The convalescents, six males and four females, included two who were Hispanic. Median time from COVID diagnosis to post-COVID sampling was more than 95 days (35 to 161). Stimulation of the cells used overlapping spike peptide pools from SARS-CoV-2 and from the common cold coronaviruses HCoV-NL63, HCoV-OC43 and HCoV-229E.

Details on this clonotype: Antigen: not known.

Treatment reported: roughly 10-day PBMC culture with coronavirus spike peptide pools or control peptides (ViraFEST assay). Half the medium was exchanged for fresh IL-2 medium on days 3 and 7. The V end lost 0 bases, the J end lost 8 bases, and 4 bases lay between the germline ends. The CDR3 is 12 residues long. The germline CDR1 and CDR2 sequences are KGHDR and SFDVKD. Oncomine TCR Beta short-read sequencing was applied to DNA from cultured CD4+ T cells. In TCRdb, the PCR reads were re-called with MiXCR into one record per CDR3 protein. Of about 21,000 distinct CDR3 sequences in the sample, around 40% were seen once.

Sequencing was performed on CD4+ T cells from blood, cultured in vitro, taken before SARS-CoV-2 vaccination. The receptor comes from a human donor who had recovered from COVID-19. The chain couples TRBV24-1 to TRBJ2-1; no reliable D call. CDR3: CATSDLVDEQFF. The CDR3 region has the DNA TGTGCCACCAGTGATTTGGTCGATGAGCAGTTCTTC.